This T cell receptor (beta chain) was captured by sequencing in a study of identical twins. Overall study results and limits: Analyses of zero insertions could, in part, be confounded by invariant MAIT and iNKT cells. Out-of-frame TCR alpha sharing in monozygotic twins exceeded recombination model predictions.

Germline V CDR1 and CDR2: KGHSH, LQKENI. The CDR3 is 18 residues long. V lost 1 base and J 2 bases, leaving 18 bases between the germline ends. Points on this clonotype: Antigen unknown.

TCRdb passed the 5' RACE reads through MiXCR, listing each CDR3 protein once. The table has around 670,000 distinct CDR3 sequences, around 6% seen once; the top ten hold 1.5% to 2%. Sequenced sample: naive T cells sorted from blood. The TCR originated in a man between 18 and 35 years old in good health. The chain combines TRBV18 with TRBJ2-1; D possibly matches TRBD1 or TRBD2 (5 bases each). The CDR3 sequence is CASSPREFAQGTYNEQFF. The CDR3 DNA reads TGTGCCAGCTCACCACGGGAGTTCGCTCAGGGTACCTACAATGAGCAGTTCTTC.